These 6 T cell receptor beta chains share one sample of origin, sequenced in a study of sequential checkpoint blockade in melanoma. As for treatment: randomized to nivolumab then ipilimumab (arm A) or the reverse (arm B). Sequencing was performed with immunoSEQ multiplex PCR; in TCRdb, only in-frame clones are kept and a portion is missing. The sample consists of 550 to 650 clones, 20% to 25% of them appearing once. Sequencing used tumor tissue (inferred from file names), obtained from a patient given nivolumab and ipilimumab in sequence. These receptors came from a human donor with melanoma.

This clone has just a few counts. V gene TRBV9 combines with J gene TRBJ2-2; the D gene is possibly TRBD1 (6 bases). Germline V gene sequence: CDR1 SGDLS, CDR2 YYNGEE. V was clipped by 1 base and J by 1 base, with 11 bases between them. This CDR3 region has 16 residues. The CDR3 is CASSVTGTGNTGELFF. The CDR3 nucleotides read TGTGCCAGCAGCGTAACAGGGACCGGGAACACCGGGGAGCTGTTTTTT.

V and J are TRBV18 and TRBJ2-4, with D perhaps TRBD1 (6 bases). This CDR3 spans 17 amino acids. Trimming shortened V by 3 bases and J by 0 bases, and 15 bases separated the two germline ends. The V gene's germline CDR1 is KGHSH and CDR2 LQKENI. CDR3 residues: CASSPSRDKIAKNIQYF. CDR3 DNA sequence: TGTGCCAGCTCACCTTCCCGGGACAAAATAGCCAAAAACATTCAGTACTTC.

This clone has a handful of counts. This rearrangement joins TRBV6-8 to TRBJ1-5, with D unclear. The ends were cut back, 5 bases at V and 7 bases at J, with 15 bases in the middle. This CDR3 comprises 14 residues. The germline V gene encodes CDR1 MNHGY and CDR2 SAAAGT. CDR3 amino acids: CASSLHNGDQPQHF. In nucleotides, the CDR3 is TGTGCCAGCAGTCTCCACAACGGAGACCAGCCCCAGCATTTT.

This clone turned up a few times. The rearrangement links TRBV6-8 to TRBJ2-7; 10 bases align to TRBD1. Germline V gene data show CDR1 as MNHGY and CDR2 as SAAAGT. This CDR3 is 14 amino acids long. V lost 6 bases, J lost 5 bases, and 7 bases stayed unmatched. The CDR3 bases are TGTGCCAGCAGGCGGGACAGGGGTATCAACGAGCAGTACTTC. This codes for CASRRDRGINEQYF.

The V call is TRBV6-8, the J call TRBJ2-3; D is perhaps TRBD1 (5 bases). With 10 bases removed from V and 9 bases from J, the gap between germline ends came to 23 bases. The CDR3 loop spans 14 amino acids. Germline V gene sequence: CDR1 MNHGY, CDR2 SAAAGT. The CDR3, as DNA: TGTGCCATCAGGGATGGCTCTATTGGGCAGACGCAGTATTTT. It is translated as CAIRDGSIGQTQYF.

The count of this clone is one. The chain is built from TRBV29-1 and TRBJ2-5; 7 bases line up with TRBD1. The J segment lost 5 bases and the V segment lost 3 bases, leaving 6 bases of the junction unmatched. This CDR3 comprises 13 residues. Germline values: CDR1 SQVTM, CDR2 ANQGSEA. Here the CDR3 reads CSVEITGVETQYF. The CDR3 DNA reads TGCAGCGTTGAGATTACAGGGGTGGAGACCCAGTACTTC.